This T cell receptor beta chain was found in a study of cytomegalovirus exposure and HLA in healthy donors. The germline V and J ends were trimmed by 6 bases and 11 bases, with 10 bases remaining between them. In germline, CDR1 is MDHEN, CDR2 SYDVKM. The CDR3 spans 10 residues. 60 Vbeta and 13 Jbeta primers were used in PCR. Clones were read by immunoSEQ multiplex PCR, and TCRdb kept only the in-frame ones, dropping some. The sample lists approximately 200,000 clones; approximately 83% were seen once. In its sample, this clone was seen a few times. Input material: PBMCs. The chain links TRBV28 to TRBJ1-1; D perhaps matches TRBD1 (6 bases). The TCR comes from a girl between 10 and 17 years old in good health and CMV-seronegative. The CDR3 loop is CASRQGTAFF. CDR3 DNA sequence: TGTGCCAGCAGGCAGGGGACGGCTTTCTTT.